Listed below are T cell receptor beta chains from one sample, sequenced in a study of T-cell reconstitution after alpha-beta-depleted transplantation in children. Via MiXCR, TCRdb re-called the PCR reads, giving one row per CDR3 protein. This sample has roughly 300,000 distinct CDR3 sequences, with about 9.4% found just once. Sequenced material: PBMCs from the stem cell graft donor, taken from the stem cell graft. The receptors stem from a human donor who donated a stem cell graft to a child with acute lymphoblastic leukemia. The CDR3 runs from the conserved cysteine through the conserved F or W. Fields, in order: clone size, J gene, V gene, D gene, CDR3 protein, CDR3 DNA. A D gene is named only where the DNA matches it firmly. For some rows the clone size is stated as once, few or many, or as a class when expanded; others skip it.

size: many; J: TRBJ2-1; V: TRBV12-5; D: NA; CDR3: CASGFGTFYNEQFF; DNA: TGTGCTAGTGGTTTCGGGACTTTCTACAATGAGCAGTTCTTC
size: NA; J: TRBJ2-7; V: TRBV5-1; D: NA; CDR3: CASSFSPRRSEQYF; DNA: TGCGCCAGCAGCTTCAGTCCCCGACGTAGTGAGCAGTACTTC
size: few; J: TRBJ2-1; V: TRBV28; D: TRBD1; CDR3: CATSQGAGSNEQFF; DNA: TGTGCCACGTCACAGGGGGCAGGTTCGAATGAGCAGTTCTTC
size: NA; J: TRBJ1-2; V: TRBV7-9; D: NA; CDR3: CASSKTASYGYTF; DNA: TGTGCCAGCAGCAAAACAGCGAGCTATGGCTACACCTTC
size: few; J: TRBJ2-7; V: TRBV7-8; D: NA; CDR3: CASSLVGATYEQYF; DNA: TGTGCCAGCAGCTTAGTTGGAGCGACCTACGAGCAGTACTTC
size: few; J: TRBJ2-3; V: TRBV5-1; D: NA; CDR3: CASSLRRQGTDTQYF; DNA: TGCGCCAGCAGCTTGAGAAGGCAGGGGACAGATACGCAGTATTTT
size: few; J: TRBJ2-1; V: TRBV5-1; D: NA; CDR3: CASSQPRQIPYNEQFF; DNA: TGCGCCAGCAGCCAACCCCGGCAGATCCCCTACAATGAGCAGTTCTTC
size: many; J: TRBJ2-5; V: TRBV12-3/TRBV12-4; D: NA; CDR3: CASSEGGPETQYF; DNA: TGTGCCAGCAGCGAGGGGGGGCCGGAGACCCAGTACTTC
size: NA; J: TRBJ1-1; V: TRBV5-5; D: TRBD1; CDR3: CASQGQGAVVTEAFF; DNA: TGTGCCAGCCAGGGCCAGGGGGCAGTTGTGACTGAAGCTTTCTTT
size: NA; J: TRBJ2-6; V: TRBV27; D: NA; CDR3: CASSSSRRANVLTF; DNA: TGTGCCAGCAGTTCCTCCCGGCGGGCCAACGTCCTGACTTTC
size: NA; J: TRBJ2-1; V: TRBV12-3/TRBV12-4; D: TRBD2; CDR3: CASRVAGGDDEQFF; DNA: TGTGCCAGCAGAGTAGCGGGAGGAGACGATGAGCAGTTCTTC
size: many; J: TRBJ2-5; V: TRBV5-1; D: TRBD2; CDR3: CASSLPGRETQYF; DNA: TGCGCCAGCAGCTTGCCCGGGAGGGAGACCCAGTACTTC
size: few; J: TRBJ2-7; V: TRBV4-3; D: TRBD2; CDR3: CASSQGLAESSYEQYF; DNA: TGCGCCAGCAGCCAAGGTCTAGCGGAGAGCTCCTACGAGCAGTACTTC
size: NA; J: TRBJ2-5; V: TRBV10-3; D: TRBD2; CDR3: CAISAGPGGKRETQYF; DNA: TGTGCCATCAGTGCGGGTCCGGGAGGGAAGAGAGAGACCCAGTACTTC
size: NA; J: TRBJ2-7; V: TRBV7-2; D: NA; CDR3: CASRPGTVTYEQYF; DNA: TGTGCCAGCCGACCCGGGACGGTGACCTACGAGCAGTACTTC
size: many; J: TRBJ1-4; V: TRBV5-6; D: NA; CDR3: CASSLDHEKLFF; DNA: TGTGCCAGCAGCTTGGACCATGAAAAACTGTTTTTT
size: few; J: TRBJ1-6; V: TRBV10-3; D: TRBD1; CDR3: CAISARTGGDNSPLHF; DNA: TGTGCCATCAGTGCTCGGACAGGGGGGGATAATTCACCCCTCCACTTT
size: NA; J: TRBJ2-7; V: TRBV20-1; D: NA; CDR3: CSARPTGTFYEQYF; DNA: TGCAGTGCGAGACCGACGGGGACTTTCTACGAGCAGTACTTC
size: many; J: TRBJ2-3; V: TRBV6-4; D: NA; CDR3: CASSLRGLDGTDTQYF; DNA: TGTGCCAGCAGTCTCCGGGGTTTGGACGGCACAGATACGCAGTATTTT
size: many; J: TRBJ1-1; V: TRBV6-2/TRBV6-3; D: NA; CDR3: CASKSNTEAFF; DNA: TGTGCCAGCAAGAGCAACACTGAAGCTTTCTTT
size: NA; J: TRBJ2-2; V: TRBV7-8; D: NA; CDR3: CASSLDGVASPNTGELFF; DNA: TGTGCCAGCAGCTTAGACGGGGTAGCGTCGCCGAACACCGGGGAGCTGTTTTTT
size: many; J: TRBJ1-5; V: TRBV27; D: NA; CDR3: CASSLRVHQPQHF; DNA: TGTGCCAGCAGTTTAAGGGTTCATCAGCCCCAGCATTTT
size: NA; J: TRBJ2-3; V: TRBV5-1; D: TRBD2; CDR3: CASSIGNSGIGTDTQYF; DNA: TGCGCCAGCAGCATCGGAAACAGCGGGATAGGCACAGATACGCAGTATTTT
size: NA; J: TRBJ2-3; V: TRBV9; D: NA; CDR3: CASSVTGGIAGDSSTDTQYF; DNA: TGTGCCAGCAGCGTTACAGGGGGTATAGCGGGAGACTCTAGCACAGATACGCAGTATTTT
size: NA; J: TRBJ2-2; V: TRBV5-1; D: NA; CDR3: CASSHGRGEATGELFF; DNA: TGCGCCAGCAGCCACGGGCGGGGTGAAGCGACCGGGGAGCTGTTTTTT
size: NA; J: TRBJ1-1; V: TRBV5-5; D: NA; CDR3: CASSLGPTANTEAFF; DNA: TGTGCCAGCAGCTTGGGTCCGACAGCTAACACTGAAGCTTTCTTT
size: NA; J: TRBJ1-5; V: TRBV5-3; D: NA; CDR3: CARSLGTEYSNQPQHF; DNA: TGTGCCAGAAGCTTGGGGACAGAATATAGCAATCAGCCCCAGCATTTT
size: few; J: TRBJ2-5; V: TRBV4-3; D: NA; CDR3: CASSQEGGGIQETQYF; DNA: TGCGCCAGCAGCCAAGAGGGAGGGGGGATCCAAGAGACCCAGTACTTC
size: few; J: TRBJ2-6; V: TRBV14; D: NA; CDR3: CASSPRGWGANVLTF; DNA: TGTGCCAGCAGCCCCCGGGGGTGGGGGGCCAACGTCCTGACTTTC
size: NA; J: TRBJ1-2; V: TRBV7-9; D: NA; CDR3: CASTPDYIPNYGYTF; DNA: TGTGCCAGCACCCCGGACTACATCCCTAACTATGGCTACACCTTC